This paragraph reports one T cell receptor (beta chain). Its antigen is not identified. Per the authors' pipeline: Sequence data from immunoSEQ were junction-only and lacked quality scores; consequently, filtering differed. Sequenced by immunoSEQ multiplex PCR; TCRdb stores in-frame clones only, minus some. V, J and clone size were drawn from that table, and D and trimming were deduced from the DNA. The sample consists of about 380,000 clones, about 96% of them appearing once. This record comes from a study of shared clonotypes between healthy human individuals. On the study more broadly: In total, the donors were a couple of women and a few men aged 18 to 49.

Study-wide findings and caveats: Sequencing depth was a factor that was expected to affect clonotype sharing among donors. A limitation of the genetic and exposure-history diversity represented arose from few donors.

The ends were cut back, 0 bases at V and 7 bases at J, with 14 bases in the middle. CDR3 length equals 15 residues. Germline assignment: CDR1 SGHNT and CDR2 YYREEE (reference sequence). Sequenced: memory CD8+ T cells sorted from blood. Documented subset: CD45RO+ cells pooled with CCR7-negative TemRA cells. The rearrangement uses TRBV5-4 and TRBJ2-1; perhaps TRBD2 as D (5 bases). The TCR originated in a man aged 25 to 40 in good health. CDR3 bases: TGTGCCAGCAGCTTGGCCTGGGCCGGGAAAAATGAGCAGTTCTTC. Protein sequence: CASSLAWAGKNEQFF.